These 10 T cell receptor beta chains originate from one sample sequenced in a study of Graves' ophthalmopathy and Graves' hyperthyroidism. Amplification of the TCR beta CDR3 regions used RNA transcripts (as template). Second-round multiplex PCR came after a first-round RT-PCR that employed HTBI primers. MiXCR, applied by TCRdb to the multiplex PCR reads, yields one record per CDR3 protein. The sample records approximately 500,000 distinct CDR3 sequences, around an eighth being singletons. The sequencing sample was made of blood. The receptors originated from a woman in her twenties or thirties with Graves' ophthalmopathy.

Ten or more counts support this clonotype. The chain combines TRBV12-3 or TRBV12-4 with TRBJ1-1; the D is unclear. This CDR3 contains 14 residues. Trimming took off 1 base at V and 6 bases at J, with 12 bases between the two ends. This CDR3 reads CASSLEGQVSEAFF. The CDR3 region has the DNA TGTGCCAGCAGTTTAGAGGGTCAAGTCTCTGAAGCTTTCTTT.

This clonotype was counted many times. The CDR3 nucleotides are TGTGCCAGCAGTGACCGCGGGGATTCTGGGGCCAACGTCCTGACTTTC. Amino acid sequence: CASSDRGDSGANVLTF. The chain employs TRBV6-4 and TRBJ2-6; possibly TRBD2 for D (6 bases). CDR1 and CDR2 (germline): MRHNA, SNTAGT. Trimming stripped 2 bases from V and 1 base from J, with 9 bases between. This CDR3 spans 16 amino acids.

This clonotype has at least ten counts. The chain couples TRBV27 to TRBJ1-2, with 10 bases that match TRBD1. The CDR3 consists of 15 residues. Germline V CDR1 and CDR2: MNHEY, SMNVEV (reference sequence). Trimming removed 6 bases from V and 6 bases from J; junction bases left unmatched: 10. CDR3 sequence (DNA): TGTGCCAGCAGAGACCGGGACAGGGGATTTGATGGCTACACCTTC. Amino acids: CASRDRDRGFDGYTF.

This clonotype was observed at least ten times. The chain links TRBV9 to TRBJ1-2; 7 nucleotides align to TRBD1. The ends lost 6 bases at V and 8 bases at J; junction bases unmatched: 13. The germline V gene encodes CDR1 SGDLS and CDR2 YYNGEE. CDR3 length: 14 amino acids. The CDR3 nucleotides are TGTGCCAGCACCATACGGGACAGCCCAGAGGGCTACACCTTC. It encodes CASTIRDSPEGYTF.

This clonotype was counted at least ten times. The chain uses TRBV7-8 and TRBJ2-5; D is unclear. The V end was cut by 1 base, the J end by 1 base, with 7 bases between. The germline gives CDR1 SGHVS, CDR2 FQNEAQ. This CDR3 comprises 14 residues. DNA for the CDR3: TGTGCCAGCAGCTTAGATCCGACCCAAGAGACCCAGTACTTC. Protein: CASSLDPTQETQYF. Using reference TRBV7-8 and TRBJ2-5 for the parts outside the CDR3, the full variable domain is GAGVSQSPRYKVAKRGQDVALRCDPISGHVSLFWYQQALGQGPEFLTYFQNEAQLDKSGLPSDRFFAERPEGSVSTLKIQRTQQEDSAVYLCASSLDPTQETQYFGPGTRLLVL.

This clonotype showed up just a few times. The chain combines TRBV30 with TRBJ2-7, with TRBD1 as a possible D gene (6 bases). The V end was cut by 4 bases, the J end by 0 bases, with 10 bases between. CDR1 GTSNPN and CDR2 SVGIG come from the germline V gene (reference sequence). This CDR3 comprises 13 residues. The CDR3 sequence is CAWTEGGSYEQYF. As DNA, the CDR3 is TGTGCCTGGACTGAAGGGGGCTCCTACGAGCAGTACTTC.

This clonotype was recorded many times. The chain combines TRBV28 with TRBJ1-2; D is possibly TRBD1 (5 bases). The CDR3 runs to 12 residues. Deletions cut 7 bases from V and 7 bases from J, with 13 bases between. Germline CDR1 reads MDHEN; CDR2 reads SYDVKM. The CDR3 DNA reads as TGTGCCAGCACCTCAGGGCAGGGTGGCTACACCTTC. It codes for CASTSGQGGYTF.

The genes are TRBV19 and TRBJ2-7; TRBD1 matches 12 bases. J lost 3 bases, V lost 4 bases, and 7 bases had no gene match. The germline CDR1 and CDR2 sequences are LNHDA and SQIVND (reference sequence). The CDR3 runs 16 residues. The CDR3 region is CASSSMGTGGIYEQYF. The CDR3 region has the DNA TGTGCCAGTAGTAGCATGGGGACAGGGGGCATCTACGAGCAGTACTTC.

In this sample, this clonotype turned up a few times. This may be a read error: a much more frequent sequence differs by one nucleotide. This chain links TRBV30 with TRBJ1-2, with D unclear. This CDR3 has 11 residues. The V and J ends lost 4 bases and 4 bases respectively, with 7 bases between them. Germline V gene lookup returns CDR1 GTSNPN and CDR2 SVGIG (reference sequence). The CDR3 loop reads CAWTGGYGYTF. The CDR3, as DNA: TGTGCCTGGACTGGCGGCTATGGCTACACCTTC.

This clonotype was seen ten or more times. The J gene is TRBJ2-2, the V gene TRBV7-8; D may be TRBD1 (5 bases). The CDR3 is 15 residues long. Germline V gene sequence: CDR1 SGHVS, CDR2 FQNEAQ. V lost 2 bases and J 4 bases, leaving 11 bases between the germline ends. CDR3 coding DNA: TGTGCCAGCAGCTTACGGCAGGGTAGCACCGGGGAGCTGTTTTTT. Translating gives CASSLRQGSTGELFF.